Given below is one T cell receptor (beta chain) in context. Original methodology: For nucleated cells, counts were estimated from reference gene primer amplification. Only in-frame clones appear in the TCRdb table, and some are missing; sequencing was by immunoSEQ multiplex PCR. That table supplies the V and J calls and clone size; D and trimming were determined from the DNA. This table has 150,000 to 200,000 clones, 70% to 80% appearing once. V lost 6 bases and J lost 2, with 14 bases in between. The CDR3 spans 14 residues. Germline V gene lookup returns CDR1 MGHDK and CDR2 SYGVNS. The data were taken from a study of blood T cell repertoires in COVID-19.

Sequenced: PBMCs or T cells enriched from blood (not recorded which). V is TRBV25-1 and J is TRBJ2-7; the D gene is possibly TRBD1 (5 bases). This TCR came from a woman aged 45-65 years who had recovered from COVID-19. This CDR3 reads CASRQAGSTYEQYF. In DNA form, the CDR3 reads TGTGCCAGCAGACAGGCAGGCAGTACCTACGAGCAGTACTTC.